This T cell receptor (beta chain) is from a study of shared clonotypes between healthy human individuals (dated by TCRdb to the early 2020s). General notes on the study: Three men and two women, aged 18 to 49 years, made up the cohort. Blood TCR repertoires of a handful of healthy adults were deeply sequenced to estimate repertoire size and the extent of clonotype sharing between individuals. Per donor, three plates each were used for CD4 naive and CD4 memory, two for CD8 naive, and one for CD8 memory. Between about 0.8 and 9.5 billion PBMCs per donor were obtained by leukapheresis. To increase sequencing depth and limit assay-specific biases, different laboratories used diverse techniques to prepare libraries and sequence TCR repertoires.

The donors were healthy, HIV-negative adults with no recently reported acute infections or vaccinations. Only Caucasian adults living in Nashville, Tennessee, USA were represented among the donors. CD4+ T cells were enriched by magnetic negative selection; naive cells were then positively selected on CD45RA, and the negative fraction formed the memory subset. Blood was obtained by leukapheresis, after which PBMCs were separated by Ficoll-Histopaque density gradient centrifugation and cryopreserved in liquid nitrogen vapor phase. Analytical flow cytometry was used to check the purity and quantity of each magnetically sorted T cell population. Genomic DNA was isolated from every sorted fraction and measured by UV absorbance on a Nanodrop 2000c. Concerning this clone: The antigen this receptor binds is unknown. Per-base qualities were not stored, and no clone one base away is much larger.

Study-level results and caveats: Compared with non-shared clonotypes, clonotypes shared by all four sorted-subset donors had higher generation probabilities. Incomplete sequencing was indicated by rarefaction of sorted-subset datasets, despite the large sequencing depth. Sampling was restricted to blood, and TCR repertoires in tissues likely differ from the TCR repertoires found in blood. The genetic and exposure-history diversity represented was limited by the small number of donors. Larger estimated clonotype richness was generally found for naive subsets than for memory subsets. Based on pairwise subsampling, the degree of clonotype sharing among donors was expected to be affected by sequencing depth. Sharing across a handful of donors was observed for roughly 5.4% of naive CD4, over 3% of naive CD8, over 2% of memory CD4, and over 0.3% of memory CD8 clonotypes.

The CDR3 spans 15 residues, from the cysteine through the phenylalanine. Here the CDR3 DNA is all that survives: 45 bases in frame from base 1. From V the trimming removes 4 bases and from J it removes 4 bases, while the gene matches leave 5 bases of the junction unaccounted for. Taken from the germline V gene (reference sequence), the CDR1 and CDR2 loops are LNHDA and SQIVND. Using the deep immunoSEQ assay, TCR CDR3 regions were amplified from genomic DNA by multiplex PCR. For each cell subset, the extracted genomic DNA was distributed evenly across all wells of several immunoSEQ 96-well plates, and each plate served as one replicate. For sorted subsets, about 200 ng genomic DNA, equal to tens of thousands of T cell genomes, was loaded into each replicate PCR. The purified libraries were quantified using a Qubit 3.0 fluorometer, sized with a Bioanalyzer 2100, and then quantified again using the KAPA Library Quantification kit. Every immunoSEQ 96-well plate was sequenced on a dedicated single-read 150-cycle Illumina NextSeq 550 flow cell. As for the authors' bioinformatics: The immunoSEQ output contained only junctional sequences without quality scores, so filtering could not match that applied to full-length reads. Sequences were annotated with PyIR, a Python wrapper for IgBLAST v1.9, and V/J genes and CDR3 were assigned using IMGT germline references. Any read was removed if the V/J assignment was weak (E-value above 1e-6), the CDR3 was missing, or the read contained stop codons, out-of-frame junctions, or ambiguous translated residues. V3J clonotypes were defined as sequences sharing an identical inferred V gene, J gene, and CDR3 amino acid sequence. The percentage overlap between two repertoires was calculated by dividing the number of shared unique clonotypes by the size of the smaller repertoire. RTK rarefaction, the Chao1 estimator, and Recon v2.1 estimates of unobserved clonotypes were used to assess repertoire richness. For all TCRbeta clonotypes obtained by the gDNA method from four donors, generation probabilities were computed with OLGA. TCRdb provides this immuneACCESS table in a form limited to in-frame rearrangements. Some clones are lacking; in checked studies, under half of them reflect an unresolved V gene, and why the rest are absent is not known. V, J and clone size are taken as reported in that table, and D and trimming were inferred from the DNA itself. Recorded for this sample are roughly 650,000 clones; 97% of them occurred a single time. The ten largest clonotypes hold about 0.06% of the sample.

The chain is encoded by TRBV19 joined to TRBJ1-5, and 9 junctional nucleotides match TRBD1. The receptor was isolated from a young woman in good health. Sequencing was carried out using naive CD4+ T cells sorted from blood. Read against the paper, the sample's cell subset or site label means: CD45RA+ positively selected. The CDR3 has the sequence CASSRGQGFNQPQHF. The DNA sequence is TGTGCCAGTAGTAGGGGACAGGGCTTTAATCAGCCCCAGCATTTT.